This T cell receptor (beta chain) was identified during a study of shared clonotypes between healthy human individuals. About the study: There were three CD4 naive, three CD4 memory, two CD8 naive and one CD8 memory plates per donor. Findings and limits, study-wide: Collection of samples was limited to blood; tissue repertoires likely differ. Rarefaction demonstrated incomplete sorted-subset sequencing despite large depth.

TCRdb keeps only in-frame clones here, not all; method: immunoSEQ multiplex PCR. The profile shows about 640,000 clones, roughly 70% of them singletons. All donors were Caucasian adults living in Nashville, Tennessee. This clone was observed a single time. Its antigen remains unknown. The TCR originated in a woman in her 30s in good health. The sample comprised memory CD4+ T cells sorted from blood. Subset reported: CD45RA-negative fraction.

CDR3 DNA: TGTGCCAGCAGCTTAGGTGGTAGAGGGATCACCGGGGAGCTGTTTTTT. Translation gives CASSLGGRGITGELFF. The chain joins TRBV7-3 to TRBJ2-2; possibly TRBD2 for D (5 bases). The V gene lost 2 bases and the J gene lost 4 bases, with 14 bases spanning the gap. This CDR3 has 16 residues. Per the germline V gene, CDR1 is SGHTA and CDR2 is FQGTGA.